The 7 T cell receptor beta chains listed next were all sequenced from one sample in a study of T cells in localized non-small cell lung cancer. TCRdb keeps only in-frame clones here, not all; method: immunoSEQ multiplex PCR. The table has some 1,700 clones, 25% seen once; the top ten hold about 10%. The source was normal lung tissue next to the tumor, collected before any cancer treatment. The receptors were gathered from an older female donor with stage I lung adenocarcinoma.

This clone has just one count. The rearrangement joins TRBV5-1 to TRBJ1-3; weak D call: TRBD1 (5 bases). The V end was cut by 0 bases, the J end by 0 bases, with 10 bases between. The CDR3 spans 16 residues. CDR1 and CDR2 (germline): SGHRS, YFSETQ. The CDR3 DNA sequence: TGCGCCAGCAGCTTGGCAGGGTCCCTCTCTGGAAACACCATATATTTT. Translating it yields CASSLAGSLSGNTIYF.

This clone was detected a few times. The rearrangement links TRBV11-3 to TRBJ1-2, with 11 bases aligning to TRBD1. Losses at the gene ends were 3 bases for V and 4 bases for J; bases not matched to a gene: 10. The CDR3 is 17 residues long. The germline V gene encodes CDR1 SGHNT and CDR2 YENEEA. The CDR3 loop reads CASSLARTGGAGYGYTF. The CDR3 DNA follows: TGTGCCAGCAGCTTGGCTAGGACAGGGGGCGCGGGCTATGGCTACACCTTC.

This clone turned up a few times. V is TRBV19 and J is TRBJ1-4; maybe TRBD1 (5 bases). The V end lost 5 bases, the J end lost 5 bases, and 9 bases lay between the germline ends. This CDR3 spans 13 amino acids. The V gene's germline CDR1 is LNHDA and CDR2 SQIVND (reference sequence). For the CDR3, the DNA is TGTGCCAGTAGTGTTCAGGGAAATGAAAAACTGTTTTTT. This codes for CASSVQGNEKLFF.

This clone has more than one count but fewer than ten. The rearrangement links TRBV15 to TRBJ1-5, with 8 bases lining up with TRBD1. Per the germline V gene, CDR1 is LNHNV and CDR2 is YYDKDF (reference sequence). The V and J ends lost 1 base and 7 bases, in that order; junction bases with no gene match: 6. CDR3 length: 15 residues. The CDR3 DNA is TGTGCCACCAGCAGAGGTGGACAGGGTATCCAGCCCCAGCATTTT. It yields the protein CATSRGGQGIQPQHF.

This clone turned up a few times. The V and J genes are TRBV11-3 and TRBJ1-1, with D possibly matching TRBD1 (6 bases). Germline CDR1 is SGHNT and CDR2 is YENEEA. Trimming removed 5 bases at V and 0 bases at J, with 10 bases between. The CDR3 runs to 14 residues. The chain's CDR3 is CASSTRTVNTEAFF. For the CDR3, the DNA is TGTGCCAGCAGCACACGGACAGTGAACACTGAAGCTTTCTTT.

The rearrangement joins TRBV11-3 to TRBJ2-2, with 7 bases identical to TRBD2. This CDR3 comprises 15 residues. Germline V gives CDR1 SGHNT, CDR2 YENEEA. The V segment lost 5 bases and the J segment 5 bases; nucleotides outside the gene matches: 8. CDR3 DNA: TGTGCCAGCAGCCTCAGCGGGGCGGGGACCGGGGAGCTGTTTTTT. It codes for CASSLSGAGTGELFF.

The chain recombines TRBV11-3 with TRBJ2-1; D is perhaps TRBD1 (6 bases). CDR1 SGHNT and CDR2 YENEEA come from the germline V gene. There are 14 residues in the CDR3. Deletions cut 5 bases from V and 3 bases from J, with 11 bases between. CDR3 region: CASSAWTDYNEQFF. As DNA, the CDR3 is TGTGCCAGCAGCGCCTGGACAGACTACAATGAGCAGTTCTTC.